These 14 T cell receptor beta chains share one sample of origin, sequenced in a study of T cells in Graves' hyperthyroidism and ophthalmopathy. TCR beta CDR3 regions were amplified from RNA. Carried out on the TCR CDR3, a first-round RT-PCR used the HTBI primer set. TCRdb redid the calling of the multiplex PCR reads with MiXCR, one entry per CDR3 protein. This sample has around 600,000 distinct CDR3 sequences; roughly 15% occur once, and the top ten carry 9.5% to 15%. The specimen was blood. These receptors were obtained from a woman in her forties or fifties with Graves' ophthalmopathy.

Ten or more counts support this clonotype. The chain carries TRBV12-3 or TRBV12-4 and TRBJ2-1; D possibly uses TRBD1 or TRBD2 (5 bases each). V gave up 8 bases and J gave up 5 bases, with 16 bases separating them. This CDR3 contains 14 residues. The chain's CDR3 is CASSGFRGDNEQFF. The CDR3 DNA reads as TGTGCCAGCTCTGGGTTTAGAGGGGACAATGAGCAGTTCTTC.

This clonotype was found a few times. The CDR3 protein is CSARVEAGNTGELFF. The CDR3 DNA is TGCAGTGCTAGAGTTGAAGCGGGAAACACCGGGGAGCTGTTTTTT. This chain links TRBV20-1 with TRBJ2-2; 7 bases are a match to TRBD2. In germline, CDR1 is DFQATT, CDR2 SNEGSKA (reference sequence). The CDR3 runs 15 residues. The V segment lost 1 base and the J segment 2 bases; nucleotides outside the gene matches: 4.

In its sample, this clonotype was seen many times. V and J are TRBV20-1 and TRBJ1-2; TRBD1 agrees at 7 bases. The CDR3 is made up of 15 amino acids. Trimming cost V 4 bases and J 3 bases; bases outside gene matches: 11. Germline CDR1 and CDR2: DFQATT and SNEGSKA (reference sequence). The CDR3, as DNA: TGCAGTGCTACCTTTCCTACGGGACAGTACTATGGCTACACCTTC. Amino acids: CSATFPTGQYYGYTF.

The rearrangement joins TRBV5-8 to TRBJ2-1; 8 bases map to TRBD1. V was pared by 2 bases and J by 7 bases, with 8 bases of the junction left unmatched. CDR3 length: 15 amino acids. Per germline, CDR1 SGHTS and CDR2 YDEGEE. The CDR3 DNA is TGTGCCAGCAGCTTTGGACAGGGCCGGCCTAATGAGCAGTTCTTC. Encoded protein: CASSFGQGRPNEQFF.

The chain couples TRBV20-1 to TRBJ2-3; TRBD2 matches 11 bases. The CDR3 is 17 residues long. Per germline, CDR1 DFQATT and CDR2 SNEGSKA (reference sequence). Germline trimming cut 2 bases from V and 3 bases from J; bases unmatched to any gene: 10. The CDR3, as DNA: TGCAGTGCTAGACTTGCCGGGACTAGCGGCTTAACAGATACGCAGTATTTT. This translates into CSARLAGTSGLTDTQYF.

The sample holds many counts of this clonotype. The rearrangement joins TRBV5-5 to TRBJ2-3, with D unresolved. V was shortened by 2 bases and J by 3 bases, with 13 bases between the two germline ends. Germline lookup yields CDR1 SGHKS and CDR2 YYEKEE (reference sequence). There are 15 residues in the CDR3. CDR3 loop: CASSFLPRATDTQYF. Written as DNA, the CDR3 is TGTGCCAGCAGCTTTCTGCCCCGGGCTACAGATACGCAGTATTTT. Looking up the rest from reference TRBV5-5 and TRBJ2-3 gives the full variable domain: DAGVTQSPTHLIKTRGQQVTLRCSPISGHKSVSWYQQVLGQGPQFIFQYYEKEERGRGNFPDRFSARQFPNYSSELNVNALLLGDSALYLCASSFLPRATDTQYFGPGTRLTVL.

This clonotype has more than one count but fewer than ten. The V gene is TRBV29-1, the J gene TRBJ1-4, with D hard to call. Trimming left V 4 bases short and J 0 bases short, with 6 bases between. The CDR3 covers 13 residues. The germline V gene has CDR1 SQVTM and CDR2 ANQGSEA. The CDR3 is CSVVAATNEKLFF. The CDR3 nucleotides are TGCAGCGTTGTGGCCGCAACTAATGAAAAACTGTTTTTT.

This clonotype was seen repeatedly, ten times or more. The rearrangement links TRBV7-9 to TRBJ2-7; TRBD1 matches 10 bases. The germline CDR1 and CDR2 sequences are SEHNR and FQNEAQ (reference sequence). The CDR3 is 14 amino acids. J lost 2 bases, V lost 5 bases, and 3 bases had no gene match. CDR3 nucleotide sequence: TGTGCCAGCAGCGCCGGACAGGGGGCCTACGAGCAGTACTTC. Translated, it gives CASSAGQGAYEQYF. The whole variable domain, remainder taken from reference TRBV7-9 and TRBJ2-7, is DTGVSQNPRHKITKRGQNVTFRCDPISEHNRLYWYRQTLGQGPEFLTYFQNEAQLEKSRLLSDRFSAERPKGSFSTLEIQRTEQGDSAMYLCASSAGQGAYEQYFGPGTRLTVT.

The chain has TRBV19 and TRBJ2-3, with 13 bases aligning to TRBD2. V was pared by 3 bases and J by 4 bases, with 1 base of the junction left unmatched. Germline CDR1 reads LNHDA; CDR2 reads SQIVND (reference sequence). This CDR3 has 15 amino acids. The CDR3 DNA is TGTGCCAGTAGTATGGGACTAGCGGGGTCAGATACGCAGTATTTT. Translation: CASSMGLAGSDTQYF.

This clonotype was counted many times. This chain uses TRBV11-2 with TRBJ2-2, with D possibly matching TRBD2 (6 bases). The V end lost 2 bases, the J end lost 6 bases, and 10 bases lay between the germline ends. CDR3 length: 14 residues. Germline V gene lookup returns CDR1 SGHAT and CDR2 FQNNGV. CDR3 sequence (DNA): TGTGCCAGCAGCTTAACGGGAGTGCCCGGGGAGCTGTTTTTT. It yields the protein CASSLTGVPGELFF.

This clonotype was seen at least ten times. The J gene is TRBJ2-5, the V gene TRBV7-9, with 10 nucleotides matching TRBD2. CDR1 is SEHNR and CDR2 is FQNEAQ in the germline V gene (reference sequence). The CDR3 sequence is 16 residues long. The ends lost 2 bases at V and 5 bases at J; junction bases unmatched: 8. CDR3 residues: CASSLWRLAGVETQYF. The CDR3 nucleotides read TGTGCCAGCAGCTTATGGCGGCTAGCGGGAGTGGAGACCCAGTACTTC.

The CDR3 DNA reads TGCAGCGTTGAAGGGGCCGGATATGGCTACACCTTC. Translating gives CSVEGAGYGYTF. The chain links TRBV29-1 to TRBJ1-2, with unresolved D. The V gene's germline CDR1 is SQVTM and CDR2 ANQGSEA. The CDR3 totals 12 residues. Trimming cost V 1 base and J 5 bases, with 8 bases left between them.

This clonotype occurred many times. V gene TRBV6-1 combines with J gene TRBJ2-3, with D unclear. CDR1 and CDR2 from the germline V gene are MNHNS and SASEGT. With 6 bases removed from V and 4 bases from J, the gap between germline ends came to 11 bases. There are 13 residues in the CDR3. This CDR3 is CASSPPSADTQYF. The CDR3 nucleotides are TGTGCCAGCAGCCCTCCCAGTGCAGATACGCAGTATTTT.

There are a few counts of this clonotype. V is TRBV2 and J is TRBJ2-7, with a weak D call TRBD1 (5 bases). The CDR3 loop spans 14 amino acids. The germline V and J ends were trimmed by 3 bases and 4 bases, with 13 bases remaining between them. Per the germline V gene, CDR1 is SNHLY and CDR2 is FYNNEI. Here the CDR3 DNA reads TGTGCCAGCAGTGAGTTGCAGGGATCTTACGAGCAGTACTTC. It is translated as CASSELQGSYEQYF. The whole variable domain, filled in from reference TRBV2 and TRBJ2-7, reads EPEVTQTPSHQVTQMGQEVILRCVPISNHLYFYWYRQILGQKVEFLVSFYNNEISEKSEIFDDQFSVERPDGSNFTLKIRSTKLEDSAMYFCASSELQGSYEQYFGPGTRLTVT.